Following are 21 T cell receptor beta chains from one sample sequenced in a study of blood T cell repertoires in COVID-19. The assay was immunoSEQ multiplex PCR, and TCRdb's table has in-frame clones only and misses some. The profile shows approximately 100,000 clones, roughly 85% of them singletons. The sample comprised peripheral blood. Receptor source: a man in his fifties or sixties in a cohort sampled during active COVID-19.

The chain uses TRBV5-4 and TRBJ2-4, with D perhaps matching TRBD1 (5 bases). Trimming left V 4 bases short and J 7 bases short, with 18 bases between. The V gene's germline CDR1 is SGHNT and CDR2 YYREEE (reference sequence). This CDR3 has 15 residues. CDR3 in DNA: TGTGCCAGCAGCGATCACAGGAGTCTTGGGAACATTCAGTACTTC. As protein: CASSDHRSLGNIQYF.

In this sample, this clone turned up a few times. The chain has TRBV5-6 and TRBJ2-7; a weak D match, TRBD2 (6 bases). CDR3 length: 15 amino acids. Germline loops: CDR1 SGHDT, CDR2 YYEEEE. Trimming left V 0 bases short and J 7 bases short, with 17 bases between. CDR3 nucleotides: TGTGCCAGCAGCTTGGGACTAGGAGGACCTCGGGAGCAGTACTTC. Amino acid sequence: CASSLGLGGPREQYF.

The V call is TRBV6-5, the J call TRBJ2-1; TRBD1 might be the D (8 bases). Germline assignment: CDR1 MNHEY and CDR2 SVGAGI. CDR3 length: 15 residues. The V and J ends lost 3 bases and 9 bases respectively, with 18 bases between them. This CDR3 is CASSYYRGGASEQFF. Written as DNA, the CDR3 is TGTGCCAGCAGTTATTACAGGGGGGGTGCATCTGAGCAGTTCTTC.

This clone was found once. V and J are TRBV3-1 (or the pseudogene TRBV3-2) and TRBJ1-3, with D hard to call. Germline values: CDR1 LGHDT, CDR2 YNNKEL (reference sequence). The CDR3 length is 13 residues. Trimming took 2 bases from V and 4 from J, leaving 6 bases between them. As DNA, the CDR3 is TGTGCCAGCAGCCAACCGGGGGGAAACACCATATATTTT. Amino acids: CASSQPGGNTIYF.

The CDR3 sequence is CASSIGRAGTGRNEQFF. In nucleotides, the CDR3 is TGTGCCAGTAGTATAGGGCGGGCCGGGACAGGGAGAAATGAGCAGTTCTTC. The chain employs TRBV19 and TRBJ2-1; 9 nucleotides line up with TRBD1. CDR1 and CDR2 from the germline V gene are LNHDA and SQIVND (reference sequence). The CDR3 is 17 residues long. After removal of 1 base from V and 7 bases from J, the junction contained 11 bases not matched to a gene.

The table lists this clone with a count of one. The rearrangement joins TRBV7-3 to TRBJ2-3; D possibly corresponds to TRBD2 (6 bases). CDR1 SGHTA and CDR2 FQGTGA come from the germline V gene. This CDR3 contains 15 residues. V was shortened by 5 bases and J by 6 bases, with 18 bases between the two germline ends. The DNA of the CDR3 is TGTGCCAGCAGCAAGACTAGTTCCATTGGGGATACGCAGTATTTT. As protein: CASSKTSSIGDTQYF.

This sequence joins TRBV15 and TRBJ1-6; no clear D. Germline V gives CDR1 LNHNV, CDR2 YYDKDF (reference sequence). The CDR3 contains 13 residues. V was trimmed by 5 bases and J by 8 bases, leaving 10 bases between them. The CDR3 DNA sequence: TGTGCCACCAGCGAGGAAACCTATTCACCCCTCCACTTT. It translates to CATSEETYSPLHF.

This chain uses TRBV4-3 with TRBJ2-3; TRBD2 might be the D (5 bases). V gave up 0 bases and J gave up 4 bases, with 5 bases separating them. CDR1 is LGHNA and CDR2 is YSLEER in the germline V gene. The length of the CDR3 is 13 residues. CDR3 amino acids: CASSQEEADTQYF. The CDR3 nucleotides are TGCGCCAGCAGCCAAGAGGAGGCAGATACGCAGTATTTT.

The V and J genes are TRBV5-1 and TRBJ1-5, with a weak D call TRBD1 (6 bases). Trimming removed 4 bases at V and 0 bases at J, with 11 bases between. Germline lookup yields CDR1 SGHRS and CDR2 YFSETQ. This CDR3 region has 15 residues. The CDR3 sequence: CASSPGTNSNQPQHF. CDR3 nucleotides: TGCGCCAGCAGCCCGGGGACAAATAGCAATCAGCCCCAGCATTTT.

V is TRBV7-2 and J is TRBJ2-5, with a possible D match to TRBD2 (7 bases). CDR3 length: 14 residues. The V end lost 5 bases, the J end lost 5 bases, and 15 bases lay between the germline ends. Germline V gives CDR1 SGHTA, CDR2 FQGNSA. The chain's CDR3 is CASSQGGGRETQYF. DNA of the CDR3: TGTGCCAGCAGCCAAGGGGGGGGCAGGGAGACCCAGTACTTC.

The chain recombines TRBV19 with TRBJ1-1; 7 nucleotides line up with TRBD1. CDR3 size: 13 residues. Germline trimming cut 4 bases from V and 4 bases from J; bases unmatched to any gene: 3. Germline CDR1 reads LNHDA; CDR2 reads SQIVND (reference sequence). CDR3 sequence (DNA): TGTGCCAGTAGTAGGGGGACAGTCACTGAAGCTTTCTTT. As protein: CASSRGTVTEAFF.

This clone was seen a few times. The chain links TRBV10-1 to TRBJ1-5, with a tentative D call TRBD1 (6 bases). The V gene's germline CDR1 is WNHNN and CDR2 SYGVQD (reference sequence). V gave up 4 bases and J gave up 0 bases, with 13 bases separating them. The CDR3 has 16 residues. The CDR3 DNA reads TGCGCCAGCAGTGGATCTAGGGGGTATAGCAATCAGCCCCAGCATTTT. Encoded protein: CASSGSRGYSNQPQHF.

The sample holds a few counts of this clone. The genes are TRBV4-2 and TRBJ1-5; D is uncertain. V lost 2 bases to trimming and J lost 0 bases, with 8 bases between them. There are 15 residues in the CDR3. Germline V gives CDR1 LGHNA, CDR2 YNFKEQ. For the CDR3, the DNA is TGTGCCAGCAGCCAATCCGCGGTTAGCAATCAGCCCCAGCATTTT. Its protein product is CASSQSAVSNQPQHF.

The gene calls are TRBV7-5 and TRBJ1-3; the table calls TRBD1, which could not be checked here. TRBV7-5 is listed as a pseudogene. The CDR3 spans 14 residues. CDR3 residues: CARSLSRPGNTIYF. CDR3 bases: TGTGCCAGAAGCTTAAGCAGGCCTGGAAACACCATATATTTT.

There are a few counts of this clone. This sequence joins TRBV29-1 and TRBJ2-2; 7 bases line up with TRBD1. The CDR3 contains 13 residues. With V trimmed by 7 bases and J by 6 bases, 8 bases remained unmatched. From germline, CDR1 is SQVTM and CDR2 ANQGSEA. CDR3 sequence reads: CSGAEGAPGELFF. The CDR3 coding sequence is TGCAGCGGTGCCGAGGGGGCGCCCGGGGAGCTGTTTTTT.

The rearrangement links TRBV11-3 to TRBJ2-5; 8 nucleotides line up with TRBD1. The CDR3 consists of 13 residues. Germline-derived CDR1 and CDR2 are SGHNT and YENEEA. Unmatched junction bases numbered 8, after V lost 9 bases and J lost 5 bases. The CDR3 loop is CASADRVRETQYF. DNA for the CDR3: TGTGCCAGTGCGGACAGGGTACGGGAGACCCAGTACTTC.

The chain recombines TRBV5-1 with TRBJ2-7, with 8 positions matching TRBD2. This CDR3 has 15 amino acids. J was trimmed by 2 bases and V by 4 bases; bases with no gene match: 8. Germline V gene lookup returns CDR1 SGHRS and CDR2 YFSETQ. CDR3 amino acids: CASSPGGAGAYEQYV. CDR3 nucleotide sequence: TGCGCCAGCAGCCCCGGGGGAGCGGGAGCCTACGAGCAGTACGTC.

The chain links TRBV29-1 to TRBJ2-3; D perhaps matches TRBD1 (5 bases). The CDR3 spans 13 residues. CDR1 and CDR2 (germline): SQVTM, ANQGSEA. Between the trimmed V and J ends, which lost 4 bases and 1 base, there was a span of 9 bases. CDR3 DNA: TGCAGCGTTGTTCAAGGGGGCACAGATACGCAGTATTTT. This codes for CSVVQGGTDTQYF.

J is TRBJ1-1 and V is TRBV5-1; weak D call: TRBD1 (6 bases). With 6 bases removed from V and 1 base from J, the gap between germline ends came to 13 bases. The V gene's germline CDR1 is SGHRS and CDR2 YFSETQ. CDR3 length: 14 residues. The DNA of the CDR3 is TGCGCCAGCAAACCAGGGACACCGAACACTGAAGCTTTCTTT. As protein: CASKPGTPNTEAFF.

The chain employs TRBV25-1 and TRBJ1-6, with TRBD1 matching over 9 bases. V gave up 4 bases and J gave up 7 bases; unmatched junction bases: 2. Per the germline V gene, CDR1 is MGHDK and CDR2 is SYGVNS. This CDR3 has 14 residues. The CDR3 loop reads CASSGTGANSPLHF. The CDR3 coding sequence is TGTGCCAGCAGTGGGACAGGGGCCAATTCACCCCTCCACTTT.

CDR3 nucleotide sequence: TGCGCCAGCAGCTTGGGGACAGGGTACACTGAAGCTTTCTTT. Protein product: CASSLGTGYTEAFF. The chain links TRBV5-1 to TRBJ1-1; 8 nucleotides line up with TRBD1. The trim removed 0 bases at V and 3 bases at J, leaving 1 base unmatched. Germline values: CDR1 SGHRS, CDR2 YFSETQ. CDR3 length equals 14 residues.